This T cell receptor beta chain was retrieved from a study of CXCR3-negative and CXCR3-positive naive CD8 T cells. This clonotype is medium-sized (0.01 to 0.1%) by frequency. The CDR3 runs 13 residues. Germline V gene data show CDR1 as SQVTM and CDR2 as ANQGSEA. The TRB cDNA libraries were prepared by 5' RACE with UMI labels. No DNA is given; TCRdb re-called the 5' RACE reads and lists each CDR3 protein once. This table lists fewer than 9,500 distinct CDR3 sequences. The chain couples TRBV29-1 to TRBJ2-1. The sample taken for sequencing was naive CXCR3- CD8+ T cells from blood. Indicated subset: CD45RO-CCR7+CD27+CD95- naive CD8+ T cells lacking CXCR3 (TNR3-). The TCR originated in a human donor in good health. Some clones in this sample may be carry-over from other donors' samples. The CDR3 loop is CSVDYRSYNEQFF.